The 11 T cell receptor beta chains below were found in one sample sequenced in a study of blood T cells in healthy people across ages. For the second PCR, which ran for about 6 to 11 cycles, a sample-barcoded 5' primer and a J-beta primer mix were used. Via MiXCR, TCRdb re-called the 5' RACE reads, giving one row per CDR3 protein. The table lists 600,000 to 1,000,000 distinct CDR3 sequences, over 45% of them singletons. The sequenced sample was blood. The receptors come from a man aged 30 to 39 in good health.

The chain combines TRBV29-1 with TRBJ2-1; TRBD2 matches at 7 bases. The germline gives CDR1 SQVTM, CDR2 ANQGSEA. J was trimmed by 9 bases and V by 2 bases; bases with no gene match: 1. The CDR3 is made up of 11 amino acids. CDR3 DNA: TGCAGCGTTGAAACGGGAGGTGAGCAGTTCTTC. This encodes CSVETGGEQFF.

The CDR3 is CASKPWTVQETQYF. Here the CDR3 DNA reads TGTGCCAGCAAACCCTGGACAGTCCAAGAGACCCAGTACTTC. The chain recombines TRBV6-2 or TRBV6-3 with TRBJ2-5; D possibly corresponds to TRBD1 (6 bases). V was pared by 7 bases and J by 1 base, with 13 bases between. Germline V gives CDR1 MNHEY, CDR2 SVGEGT. The CDR3 loop spans 14 amino acids.

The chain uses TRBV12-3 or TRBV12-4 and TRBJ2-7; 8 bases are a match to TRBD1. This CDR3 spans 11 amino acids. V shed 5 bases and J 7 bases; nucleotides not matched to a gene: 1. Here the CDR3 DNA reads TGTGCCAGCAGTGGGGACAGGGAGCAGTACTTC. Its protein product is CASSGDREQYF.

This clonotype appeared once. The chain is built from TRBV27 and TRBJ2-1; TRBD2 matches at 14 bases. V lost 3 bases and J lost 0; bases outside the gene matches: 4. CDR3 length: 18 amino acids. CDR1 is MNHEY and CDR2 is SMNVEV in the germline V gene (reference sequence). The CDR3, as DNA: TGTGCCAGCAGTTTGACTAGCGGGGGGGAGAGCTCCTACAATGAGCAGTTCTTC. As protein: CASSLTSGGESSYNEQFF.

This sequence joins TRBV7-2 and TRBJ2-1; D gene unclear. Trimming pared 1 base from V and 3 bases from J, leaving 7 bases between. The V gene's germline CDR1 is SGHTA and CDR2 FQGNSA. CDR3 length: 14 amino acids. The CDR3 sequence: CASSLVQIYNEQFF. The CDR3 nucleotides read TGTGCCAGCAGCTTAGTACAGATCTACAATGAGCAGTTCTTC.

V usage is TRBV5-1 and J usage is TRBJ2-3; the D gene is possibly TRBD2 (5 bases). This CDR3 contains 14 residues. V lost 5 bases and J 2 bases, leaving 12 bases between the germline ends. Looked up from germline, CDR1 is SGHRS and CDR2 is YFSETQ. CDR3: CASRRALYTDTQYF. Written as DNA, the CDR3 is TGCGCCAGCAGGCGGGCCTTGTACACAGATACGCAGTATTTT.

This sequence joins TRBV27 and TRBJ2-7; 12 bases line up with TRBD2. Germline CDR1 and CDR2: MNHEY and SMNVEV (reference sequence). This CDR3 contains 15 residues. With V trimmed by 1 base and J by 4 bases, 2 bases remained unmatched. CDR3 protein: CASSLLGLAGYEQYF. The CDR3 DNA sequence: TGTGCCAGCAGTTTATTGGGACTAGCGGGTTACGAGCAGTACTTC.

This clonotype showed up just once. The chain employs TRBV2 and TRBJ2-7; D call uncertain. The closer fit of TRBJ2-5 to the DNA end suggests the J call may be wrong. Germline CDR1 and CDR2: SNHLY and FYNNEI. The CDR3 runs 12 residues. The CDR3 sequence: CASRTEAKTQYF. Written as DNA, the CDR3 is TGTGCCAGCAGGACCGAGGCCAAGACCCAGTACTTC.

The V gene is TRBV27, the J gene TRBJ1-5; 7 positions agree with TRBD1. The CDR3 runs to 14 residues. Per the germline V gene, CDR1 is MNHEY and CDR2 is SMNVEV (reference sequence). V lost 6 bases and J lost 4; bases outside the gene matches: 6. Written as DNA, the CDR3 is TGTGCCAGCAGAAGCGGACAGGTTAATCAGCCCCAGCATTTT. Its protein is CASRSGQVNQPQHF.

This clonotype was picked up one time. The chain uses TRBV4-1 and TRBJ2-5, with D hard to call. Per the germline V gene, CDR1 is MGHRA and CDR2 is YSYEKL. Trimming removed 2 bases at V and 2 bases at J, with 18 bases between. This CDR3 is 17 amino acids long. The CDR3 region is CASSQKVHSGQQETQYF. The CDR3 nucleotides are TGCGCCAGCAGCCAAAAGGTCCATTCGGGCCAACAAGAGACCCAGTACTTC.

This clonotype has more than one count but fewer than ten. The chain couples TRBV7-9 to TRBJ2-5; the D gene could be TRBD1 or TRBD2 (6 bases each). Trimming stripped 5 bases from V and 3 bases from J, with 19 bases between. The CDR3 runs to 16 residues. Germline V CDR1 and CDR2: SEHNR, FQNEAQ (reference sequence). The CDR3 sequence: CASSPRDWGAKETQYF. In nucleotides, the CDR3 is TGTGCCAGCAGCCCCCGGGACTGGGGGGCTAAAGAGACCCAGTACTTC.